These 18 T cell receptor beta chains originate from one sample sequenced in a study of quantifying T cell responses using KT2 cells. The wider study: cDNA was made from DNase-treated RNA using alpha and beta constant primers.

An oligo carrying a UMI was ligated to the cDNA 3' end. First-round PCR used about 4 cycles and beta primers RC1.1 and RC1.2 covering TRBC1 and TRBC2. Each CDR3 protein gets one entry after TCRdb re-called the UMI-ligation and nested PCR reads with MiXCR. Among tens of thousands of distinct CDR3 sequences, approximately 6.8% were seen once, and the ten largest hold 15% to 18%. Sequenced: PBMCs spiked with cells of the T cell clone KT2. These receptors were obtained from a human donor.

This clonotype appeared a few times. The rearrangement links TRBV18 to TRBJ2-3, with TRBD2 matching 9 bases. The CDR3 covers 18 residues. Germline loops: CDR1 KGHSH, CDR2 LQKENI. The J segment lost 4 bases and the V segment lost 0 bases, leaving 11 bases of the junction unmatched. Here the CDR3 reads CASSPPLGGRAKADTQYF. CDR3 sequence (DNA): TGTGCCAGCTCACCACCGTTGGGCGGGAGGGCCAAAGCAGATACGCAGTATTTT. The full variable domain, its missing parts supplied by reference TRBV18 and TRBJ2-3, is NAGVMQNPRHLVRRRGQEARLRCSPMKGHSHVYWYRQLPEEGLKFMVYLQKENIIDESGMPKERFSAEFPKEGPSILRIQQVVRGDSAAYFCASSPPLGGRAKADTQYFGPGTRLTVL.

The sample holds a few counts of this clonotype. V is TRBV6-6 and J is TRBJ1-1; D unresolved. CDR1 MNHNY and CDR2 SVGAGI come from the germline V gene (reference sequence). V was pared by 8 bases and J by 4 bases, with 11 bases between. The CDR3 spans 12 residues. Here the CDR3 DNA reads TGTGCCAGCTGCGACCCCATCACTGAAGCTTTCTTT. Translating it yields CASCDPITEAFF.

The sample holds a few counts of this clonotype. The chain couples TRBV5-1 to TRBJ2-5; perhaps TRBD2 as D (6 bases). The CDR3 is made up of 15 amino acids. Germline V CDR1 and CDR2: SGHRS, YFSETQ. V was shortened by 7 bases and J by 5 bases, with 21 bases between the two germline ends. The DNA for the CDR3 is TGCGCCAGCTCTATCGGGCACACAAGCGGGGAGACCCAGTACTTC. This translates into CASSIGHTSGETQYF.

This clonotype was counted ten times or more. V usage is TRBV13 and J usage is TRBJ2-2; D is uncertain. Germline V gene sequence: CDR1 PRHDT, CDR2 FYEKMQ (reference sequence). This CDR3 comprises 16 residues. V was pared by 5 bases and J by 4 bases, with 17 bases between. The CDR3 bases are TGTGCCAGCAGCGAAGTGGGCTTAAGAAGCACCGGGGAGCTGTTTTTT. Its translation is CASSEVGLRSTGELFF.

This clonotype showed up many times. This sequence joins TRBV27 and TRBJ2-1, with 10 bases identical to TRBD2. J gave up 7 bases and V 2 bases, and 14 bases lay outside the gene matches. In germline, CDR1 is MNHEY, CDR2 SMNVEV (reference sequence). The CDR3 has 18 residues. CDR3 protein: CASSLTPEASGSVNEQFF. The DNA for the CDR3 is TGTGCCAGCAGTTTAACCCCTGAGGCTAGCGGGAGTGTGAATGAGCAGTTCTTC.

This clonotype was observed a few times. V and J are TRBV2 and TRBJ2-7; D might be TRBD2 (6 bases). V was shortened by 5 bases and J by 5 bases, with 10 bases between the two germline ends. Germline V CDR1 and CDR2: SNHLY, FYNNEI. This CDR3 is built from 12 residues. CDR3 loop: CASSSRGDEQYF. The CDR3 region has the DNA TGTGCCAGCAGTTCCCGCGGGGACGAGCAGTACTTC. Variable domain in full (rest from reference TRBV2 and TRBJ2-7): EPEVTQTPSHQVTQMGQEVILRCVPISNHLYFYWYRQILGQKVEFLVSFYNNEISEKSEIFDDQFSVERPDGSNFTLKIRSTKLEDSAMYFCASSSRGDEQYFGPGTRLTVT.

This clonotype was observed many times. This CDR3 is CASSLGTGVYNEQFF. In nucleotides, the CDR3 is TGTGCCAGCAGCTTGGGGACAGGGGTTTACAATGAGCAGTTCTTC. This sequence joins TRBV7-7 and TRBJ2-1, with TRBD1 identical over 10 bases. Germline CDR1 reads SSHAT; CDR2 reads FNYEAQ (reference sequence). Germline trimming cut 3 bases from V and 4 bases from J; bases unmatched to any gene: 3. This CDR3 is 15 amino acids long.

This clonotype was detected ten times or more. The rearrangement uses TRBV12-3 or TRBV12-4 and TRBJ2-7, with D tentatively TRBD2 (5 bases). Trimming removed 9 bases at V and 1 base at J, with 13 bases between. This CDR3 has 13 amino acids. Written as DNA, the CDR3 is TGTGCCAGTGGCTTGAGGAGGTCCTACGAGCAGTACTTC. Translation: CASGLRRSYEQYF.

This clonotype was found a few times. CDR3 loop: CASSQDDIGAKLFF. Here the CDR3 DNA reads TGCGCCAGCAGCCAAGATGATATCGGGGCCAAACTGTTTTTT. V usage is TRBV4-1 and J usage is TRBJ1-4, with a tentative D call TRBD1 (5 bases). The CDR3 spans 14 residues. CDR1 is MGHRA and CDR2 is YSYEKL in the germline V gene. V dropped 0 bases and J dropped 11 bases, with 13 bases sitting between them.

This clonotype was observed at least ten times. The J gene is TRBJ2-5, the V gene TRBV19, with 10 bases identical to TRBD2. V lost 3 bases, J lost 2 bases, and 3 bases stayed unmatched. Germline lookup yields CDR1 LNHDA and CDR2 SQIVND (reference sequence). The CDR3 contains 15 residues. Here the CDR3 DNA reads TGTGCCAGTAGTATCCGGACTAGCGGACAAGAGACCCAGTACTTC. It yields the protein CASSIRTSGQETQYF.

In its sample, this clonotype was seen many times. Written as DNA, the CDR3 is TGTGCCAGCAGTCTAGACGGGGGGGACGGTAATCAGCCCCAGCATTTT. It is translated as CASSLDGGDGNQPQHF. This rearrangement joins TRBV12-3 or TRBV12-4 to TRBJ1-5; a possible D gene is TRBD1 (5 bases). V was shortened by 5 bases and J by 4 bases, with 18 bases between the two germline ends. There are 16 residues in the CDR3.

This chain links TRBV2 with TRBJ2-7, with a weak D call TRBD1 (5 bases). The V and J ends lost 6 bases and 0 bases respectively, with 21 bases between them. Per the germline V gene, CDR1 is SNHLY and CDR2 is FYNNEI. The CDR3 extends over 17 amino acids. CDR3 sequence: CASSHTVGAANSYEQYF. The CDR3 region has the DNA TGTGCCAGCAGCCACACCGTAGGGGCAGCAAACTCCTACGAGCAGTACTTC.

This clonotype was recorded at least ten times. This chain connects TRBV20-1 to TRBJ1-3; D is uncertain. The CDR3 consists of 14 residues. The germline V and J ends were trimmed by 6 bases and 1 base, with 13 bases remaining between them. Per the germline V gene, CDR1 is DFQATT and CDR2 is SNEGSKA (reference sequence). The CDR3 DNA sequence: TGCAGTGCCTTAATGCCCCAGTCTGGAAACACCATATATTTT. It yields the protein CSALMPQSGNTIYF.

This clonotype was recorded many times. This sequence joins TRBV7-2 and TRBJ2-7; tentatively, D is TRBD1 (5 bases). Trimming shortened V by 5 bases and J by 5 bases, and 13 bases separated the two germline ends. Germline V gives CDR1 SGHTA, CDR2 FQGNSA. The CDR3 consists of 13 residues. The CDR3 DNA reads TGTGCCAGCAGCCCCAGGGTGGGCGACGAGCAGTACTTC. Protein product: CASSPRVGDEQYF. Based on the CDR3 plus reference TRBV7-2 and TRBJ2-7, the full variable domain is GAGVSQSPSNKVTEKGKDVELRCDPISGHTALYWYRQSLGQGLEFLIYFQGNSAPDKSGLPSDRFSAERTGGSVSTLTIQRTQQEDSAVYLCASSPRVGDEQYFGPGTRLTVT.

The chain employs TRBV27 and TRBJ1-1; tentatively, D is TRBD1 (5 bases). Trimming removed 6 bases from V and 1 base from J, with 12 bases in between. There are 14 residues in the CDR3. Germline CDR1 and CDR2: MNHEY and SMNVEV (reference sequence). The CDR3 nucleotides read TGTGCCAGCAGAAGAGGGGCCGCGAACACTGAAGCTTTCTTT. Translating gives CASRRGAANTEAFF.

This chain connects TRBV19 to TRBJ2-3; 7 positions agree with TRBD2. The germline gives CDR1 LNHDA, CDR2 SQIVND (reference sequence). V lost 3 bases, J lost 6 bases, and 6 bases stayed unmatched. The CDR3 covers 14 residues. The CDR3 reads CASSMRRELDTQYF. CDR3 in DNA: TGTGCCAGTAGTATGAGGCGGGAGCTCGATACGCAGTATTTT.

This clonotype was detected ten times or more. V is TRBV28 and J is TRBJ2-7, with 8 positions matching TRBD2. This CDR3 has 14 amino acids. The trim removed 7 bases at V and 5 bases at J, leaving 10 bases unmatched. Per germline, CDR1 MDHEN and CDR2 SYDVKM. Here the CDR3 DNA reads TGTGCCAGCATCCCGGGACTAGTAAATCACGAGCAGTACTTC. As protein: CASIPGLVNHEQYF.

In its sample, this clonotype was seen a few times. One end of the junction fails to match germline, which may point to a read error. The chain employs TRBV11-2 and TRBJ1-2; 8 bases align to TRBD1. Germline-derived CDR1 and CDR2 are SGHAT and FQNNGV. This CDR3 has 15 amino acids. This CDR3 reads CASSLVGTGLYGYNF. The CDR3 DNA reads TGTGCCAGCAGCTTAGTAGGGACAGGCCTCTATGGCTACAACTTC.